One and the same sample provided the 24 T cell receptor beta chains below, sequenced in a study of blood T cell repertoires in COVID-19. The repertoire was sequenced with immunoSEQ multiplex PCR; TCRdb's copy has only in-frame clones and lacks some. The sample yields over 100,000 clones, 85% to 90% seen once. Material: peripheral blood. Receptor source: a man between 50 and 59 years old with active COVID-19.

The chain carries TRBV5-1 and TRBJ2-1; 7 bases align to TRBD1. The germline gives CDR1 SGHRS, CDR2 YFSETQ. The CDR3 extends over 15 amino acids. V trimming: 2 bases; J trimming: 2 bases; junction bases outside the gene matches: 4. CDR3 region: CASSLQTGTYNEQFF. CDR3 nucleotides: TGCGCCAGCAGCTTACAGACAGGGACCTACAATGAGCAGTTCTTC.

The chain's CDR3 is CCPGGGSGYTF. The CDR3 nucleotides read TGCTGTCCAGGAGGCGGGTCCGGCTACACCTTC. The V gene is TRBV20-1, the J gene TRBJ1-2; D unclear. The CDR3 loop spans 11 amino acids. Germline V gives CDR1 DFQATT, CDR2 SNEGSKA (reference sequence).

CDR3 amino acids: CASRLQGFADTQYF. The CDR3 nucleotides read TGCGCCAGCAGGTTACAGGGTTTCGCAGATACGCAGTATTTT. The chain has TRBV5-1 and TRBJ2-3; possible D gene TRBD1, 6 bases. The germline V and J ends were trimmed by 5 bases and 4 bases, with 14 bases remaining between them. The CDR3 is made up of 14 amino acids. Germline V lookup: CDR1 SGHRS, CDR2 YFSETQ.

The chain joins TRBV5-1 to TRBJ2-6; 7 nucleotides align to TRBD2. This CDR3 has 17 amino acids. In germline, CDR1 is SGHRS, CDR2 YFSETQ. CDR3 sequence reads: CAIRGEGRWSGANVLTF. CDR3 sequence (DNA): TGCGCTATTAGAGGGGAGGGAAGGTGGTCTGGGGCCAACGTCCTGACTTTC.

The V and J genes are TRBV19 and TRBJ2-5; maybe TRBD1 (6 bases). The CDR3 has 15 residues. V was cut by 5 bases and J by 5 bases, with 18 bases left in between. Looked up from germline, CDR1 is LNHDA and CDR2 is SQIVND (reference sequence). In DNA form, the CDR3 reads TGTGCCAGTAGTGTAGGAGCAGGGGAGATTGAGACCCAGTACTTC. This encodes CASSVGAGEIETQYF.

This chain links TRBV18 with TRBJ2-4, with no clear D. This CDR3 region has 16 residues. Trimming cost V 2 bases and J 0 bases, with 11 bases left between them. Looked up from germline, CDR1 is KGHSH and CDR2 is LQKENI. The DNA of the CDR3 is TGTGCCAGCTCACCAGCCGTCCCACTAGCCAAAAACATTCAGTACTTC. Its translation: CASSPAVPLAKNIQYF.

This rearrangement joins TRBV12-5 to TRBJ2-5, with 7 bases aligning to TRBD1. The V gene's germline CDR1 is LGHNT and CDR2 FRNRAP. This CDR3 is 15 amino acids long. With V trimmed by 5 bases and J by 5 bases, 11 bases remained unmatched. CDR3 amino acids: CASGPPGQRGETQYF. The CDR3, as DNA: TGTGCTAGTGGTCCCCCGGGACAGCGAGGGGAGACCCAGTACTTC.

The chain recombines TRBV11-2 with TRBJ1-1; TRBD1 is a possible D gene (5 bases). Trimming removed 5 bases from V and 0 bases from J, with 25 bases in between. The V gene's germline CDR1 is SGHAT and CDR2 FQNNGV. The CDR3 covers 19 residues. CDR3 nucleotides: TGTGCCAGCAGCCGACCGCGGGGCGCGAGTAAGCCGATGAACACTGAAGCTTTCTTT. Translated: CASSRPRGASKPMNTEAFF. The complete variable domain, with remaining parts taken from reference TRBV11-2 and TRBJ1-1, reads EAGVAQSPRYKIIEKRQSVAFWCNPISGHATLYWYQQILGQGPKLLIQFQNNGVVDDSQLPKDRFSAERLKGVDSTLKIQPAKLEDSAVYLCASSRPRGASKPMNTEAFFGQGTRLTVV.

This clone was seen a few times. V and J are TRBV27 and TRBJ1-1, with 10 bases fitting TRBD1. Trimming took 6 bases from V and 0 from J; bases not matched to a gene: 10. CDR1 and CDR2 (germline): MNHEY, SMNVEV (reference sequence). The CDR3 consists of 17 residues. The CDR3 protein is CASSPRQGAIMNTEAFF. CDR3 nucleotide sequence: TGTGCCAGCAGCCCAAGACAGGGGGCTATTATGAACACTGAAGCTTTCTTT.

The chain combines TRBV5-5 with TRBJ1-5; D gene ambiguous. Germline V gene lookup returns CDR1 SGHKS and CDR2 YYEKEE (reference sequence). The V end lost 2 bases, the J end lost 5 bases, and 8 bases lay between the germline ends. CDR3 size: 13 residues. The CDR3 loop is CASSFTSDQPQHF. DNA of the CDR3: TGTGCCAGCAGCTTCACATCAGATCAGCCCCAGCATTTT.

The chain joins TRBV6-5 to TRBJ1-1; D may be TRBD1 (6 bases). V lost 6 bases to trimming and J lost 4 bases, with 15 bases between them. Per germline, CDR1 MNHEY and CDR2 SVGAGI. The CDR3 spans 14 residues. The CDR3 DNA reads TGTGCCAGCAGAAGGGGGGCGGGAGTCACTGAAGCTTTCTTT. Amino acid sequence: CASRRGAGVTEAFF.

The chain uses TRBV18 and TRBJ2-1; TRBD2 matches 11 bases. The V and J ends lost 0 bases and 3 bases, in that order; junction bases with no gene match: 7. Germline values: CDR1 KGHSH, CDR2 LQKENI. There are 18 residues in the CDR3. This CDR3 is CASSPPFLAGGDYNEQFF. CDR3 DNA sequence: TGTGCCAGCTCACCACCATTTCTAGCGGGGGGCGACTACAATGAGCAGTTCTTC. Filled out from reference TRBV18 and TRBJ2-1, the complete variable domain reads NAGVMQNPRHLVRRRGQEARLRCSPMKGHSHVYWYRQLPEEGLKFMVYLQKENIIDESGMPKERFSAEFPKEGPSILRIQQVVRGDSAAYFCASSPPFLAGGDYNEQFFGPGTRLTVL.

V and J are TRBV4-3 and TRBJ2-7; 12 bases map to TRBD2. V lost 3 bases to trimming and J lost 5 bases; unmatched junction nucleotides: 8. Looked up from germline, CDR1 is LGHNA and CDR2 is YSLEER. There are 16 residues in the CDR3. The CDR3 region has the DNA TGCGCCAGCAGCCAGGTTCCTAGCGGGGGGGCCCACGAGCAGTACTTC. It translates to CASSQVPSGGAHEQYF.

This chain joins TRBV4-1 and TRBJ1-3, with 7 bases aligning to TRBD1. Per the germline V gene, CDR1 is MGHRA and CDR2 is YSYEKL. With V trimmed by 0 bases and J by 1 base, 0 bases remained unmatched. The CDR3 totals 15 residues. As DNA, the CDR3 is TGCGCCAGCAGCCAAGACAGGGGGTCTGGAAACACCATATATTTT. Residues: CASSQDRGSGNTIYF.

The chain carries TRBV7-9 and TRBJ1-2; possible D gene TRBD1, 5 bases. Trimming cost V 6 bases and J 5 bases, with 19 bases left between them. This CDR3 is 15 amino acids long. The germline gives CDR1 SEHNR, CDR2 FQNEAQ (reference sequence). CDR3 amino acids: CASRRILRGIYGYTF. The DNA for the CDR3 is TGTGCCAGCAGACGCATCTTAAGGGGTATATATGGCTACACCTTC.

The table lists this clone with a count of one. The rearrangement uses TRBV6-1 and TRBJ1-5; no clear D. The germline gives CDR1 MNHNS, CDR2 SASEGT. Trimming cost V 1 base and J 6 bases, with 10 bases left between them. The length of the CDR3 is 14 residues. The CDR3 DNA reads TGTGCCAGCAGTGAAGGGTCGGGAGGTCAGCCCCAGCATTTT. This encodes CASSEGSGGQPQHF.

This chain uses TRBV29-1 with TRBJ1-1; 11 nucleotides line up with TRBD1. Germline assignment: CDR1 SQVTM and CDR2 ANQGSEA. The CDR3 extends over 15 amino acids. The ends lost 6 bases at V and 1 base at J; junction bases unmatched: 7. CDR3 in amino acids: CSVTGQGARNTEAFF. CDR3 DNA: TGCAGCGTCACCGGACAGGGGGCTCGGAACACTGAAGCTTTCTTT.

The gene calls are TRBV18 and TRBJ1-1; TRBD1 matches 9 bases. Losses at the gene ends were 4 bases for V and 5 bases for J; bases not matched to a gene: 5. The CDR3 sequence is 14 residues long. Germline assignment: CDR1 KGHSH and CDR2 LQKENI. CDR3 amino acids: CASSLDRGYTEAFF. In nucleotides, the CDR3 is TGTGCCAGCTCACTGGACAGGGGATATACTGAAGCTTTCTTT.

This chain joins TRBV3-1 (or the pseudogene TRBV3-2) and TRBJ2-1; 8 bases are shared with TRBD2. Trimming cost V 11 bases and J 5 bases; bases outside gene matches: 14. CDR1 LGHDT and CDR2 YNNKEL come from the germline V gene (reference sequence). The CDR3 totals 15 residues. CDR3 nucleotide sequence: TGTGCCGCAACATCAATGGCGGGGGGTCACAATGAGCAGTTCTTC. Its protein product is CAATSMAGGHNEQFF.

V and J are TRBV5-1 and TRBJ2-1; D ambiguous. Germline V gives CDR1 SGHRS, CDR2 YFSETQ. Trimming cost V 1 base and J 8 bases, with 7 bases left between them. The CDR3 is 12 residues long. CDR3 residues: CASSLPSYEQFF. Here the CDR3 DNA reads TGCGCCAGCAGCTTGCCCTCCTATGAGCAGTTCTTC. Filled out from reference TRBV5-1 and TRBJ2-1, the complete variable domain reads KAGVTQTPRYLIKTRGQQVTLSCSPISGHRSVSWYQQTPGQGLQFLFEYFSETQRNKGNFPGRFSGRQFSNSRSEMNVSTLELGDSALYLCASSLPSYEQFFGPGTRLTVL.

The V gene is TRBV18, the J gene TRBJ1-1; 7 bases are a match to TRBD1. The germline CDR1 and CDR2 sequences are KGHSH and LQKENI. Trimming removed 6 bases from V and 6 bases from J; junction bases left unmatched: 4. This CDR3 is 12 amino acids long. Here the CDR3 DNA reads TGTGCCAGCTCCCAAGGGACAGCTGAAGCTTTCTTT. Protein product: CASSQGTAEAFF.

The gene calls are TRBV5-1 and TRBJ2-3, with 9 nucleotides matching TRBD1. The J segment lost 3 bases and the V segment lost 7 bases, leaving 9 bases of the junction unmatched. Germline loops: CDR1 SGHRS, CDR2 YFSETQ. This CDR3 has 15 residues. The CDR3 DNA is TGCGCCAGCTCTACGGGACAGGGTTCGACAGATACGCAGTATTTT. Protein: CASSTGQGSTDTQYF. The whole variable domain, filled in from reference TRBV5-1 and TRBJ2-3, reads KAGVTQTPRYLIKTRGQQVTLSCSPISGHRSVSWYQQTPGQGLQFLFEYFSETQRNKGNFPGRFSGRQFSNSRSEMNVSTLELGDSALYLCASSTGQGSTDTQYFGPGTRLTVL.

The chain is built from TRBV29-1 and TRBJ1-5, with a tentative D call TRBD1 (5 bases). This CDR3 has 13 amino acids. Trimming removed 6 bases from V and 4 bases from J, with 13 bases in between. Germline V gene data show CDR1 as SQVTM and CDR2 as ANQGSEA. The CDR3 region is CSVQQDWNQPQHF. The CDR3 DNA is TGCAGCGTGCAACAGGATTGGAATCAGCCCCAGCATTTT. Full variable domain (missing parts from reference TRBV29-1 and TRBJ1-5): SAVISQKPSRDICQRGTSLTIQCQVDSQVTMMFWYRQQPGQSLTLIATANQGSEATYESGFVIDKFPISRPNLTFSTLTVSNMSPEDSSIYLCSVQQDWNQPQHFGDGTRLSIL.

The chain recombines TRBV2 with TRBJ2-6, with TRBD1 matching 10 bases. The ends lost 9 bases at V and 2 bases at J; junction bases unmatched: 4. This CDR3 is built from 15 residues. Germline CDR1 and CDR2: SNHLY and FYNNEI. The CDR3 DNA follows: TGTGCCAGTGGGACAGGGGCGGCTGGGGCCAACGTCCTGACTTTC. This translates into CASGTGAAGANVLTF.